This passage covers 32 T cell receptor beta chains from one sample sequenced in a study of OX40 agonist ivuxolimab in advanced cancers. Clones were sequenced by immunoSEQ multiplex PCR, and TCRdb holds only the in-frame ones, with some missing. This table holds about 92,000 clones, 91% found once. Specimen: CD4+ or CD8+ T cells sorted from blood, collected in a trial of the OX40 agonist ivuxolimab. The receptors shown here come from an adult with an advanced solid tumor such as melanoma, head and neck, liver or kidney cancer.

The chain is built from TRBV11-2 and TRBJ2-3, with TRBD2 matching 8 bases. J lost 6 bases, V lost 4 bases, and 15 bases had no gene match. CDR1 and CDR2 (germline): SGHAT, FQNNGV. This CDR3 contains 17 residues. CDR3 sequence (DNA): TGTGCCAGCAGCTCAGGCTGGGGCCCGGGGGGGGCGGATACGCAGTATTTT. The encoded protein is CASSSGWGPGGADTQYF. Together with reference TRBV11-2 and TRBJ2-3, the CDR3 gives the full variable domain: EAGVAQSPRYKIIEKRQSVAFWCNPISGHATLYWYQQILGQGPKLLIQFQNNGVVDDSQLPKDRFSAERLKGVDSTLKIQPAKLEDSAVYLCASSSGWGPGGADTQYFGPGTRLTVL.

The chain is built from TRBV15 and TRBJ1-5, with D hard to call. Germline loops: CDR1 LNHNV, CDR2 YYDKDF (reference sequence). This CDR3 is built from 15 residues. Trimming removed 5 bases from V and 0 bases from J, with 11 bases in between. The CDR3 nucleotides read TGTGCCACCAGCCCCGCGCCATATAGCAATCAGCCCCAGCATTTT. Encoded protein: CATSPAPYSNQPQHF.

The table lists this clone with a few counts. The genes are TRBV19 and TRBJ2-2; D not certain. Germline-derived CDR1 and CDR2 are LNHDA and SQIVND (reference sequence). The CDR3 length is 14 residues. The V gene lost 1 base and the J gene lost 4 bases, with 7 bases spanning the gap. The CDR3 spells CASSIAPSTGELFF. CDR3 nucleotide sequence: TGTGCCAGTAGTATAGCTCCGAGCACCGGGGAGCTGTTTTTT.

The J gene is TRBJ2-5, the V gene TRBV28; D not resolved. Trimming cost V 7 bases and J 4 bases, with 16 bases left between them. Germline assignment: CDR1 MDHEN and CDR2 SYDVKM. CDR3 length equals 14 residues. The DNA of the CDR3 is TGTGCCAGCACCCTGGGTCTTCGAGGAGAGACCCAGTACTTC. It translates to CASTLGLRGETQYF.

The chain recombines TRBV18 with TRBJ2-2; tentative D call: TRBD1 (5 bases). The CDR3 runs to 13 residues. Per germline, CDR1 KGHSH and CDR2 LQKENI. Deletions cut 5 bases from V and 3 bases from J, with 7 bases between. CDR3 nucleotides: TGTGCCAGCTCAAGGGGTCACACCGGGGAGCTGTTTTTT. This translates into CASSRGHTGELFF.

There are a few counts of this clone. The V and J genes are TRBV28 and TRBJ1-2; D may be TRBD1 (6 bases). There are 13 residues in the CDR3. V was clipped by 2 bases and J by 4 bases, with 8 bases between them. Germline assignment: CDR1 MDHEN and CDR2 SYDVKM. For the CDR3, the DNA is TGTGCCAGCAGTTTAACAGGGCTCTATGGCTACACCTTC. Translated: CASSLTGLYGYTF.

This sequence joins TRBV28 and TRBJ2-3; weak D call: TRBD2 (6 bases). V lost 3 bases to trimming and J lost 12 bases, with 13 bases between them. The CDR3 runs 12 residues. The germline V gene encodes CDR1 MDHEN and CDR2 SYDVKM. This chain's CDR3 is CASSFRAGPQYF. The CDR3 DNA sequence: TGTGCCAGCAGTTTCAGGGCGGGACCACAGTATTTT.

The chain combines TRBV30 with TRBJ2-7, with D uncertain. This CDR3 has 12 amino acids. V lost 4 bases to trimming and J lost 4 bases, with 11 bases between them. CDR1 and CDR2 from the germline V gene are GTSNPN and SVGIG (reference sequence). DNA for the CDR3: TGTGCCTGGACTTTAAACCAATACGAGCAGTACTTC. Its translation: CAWTLNQYEQYF.

This clone was recorded only once. This sequence joins TRBV18 and TRBJ2-2; D gene uncertain. Trimming removed 3 bases at V and 3 bases at J, with 14 bases between. Germline V CDR1 and CDR2: KGHSH, LQKENI. This CDR3 spans 16 amino acids. The CDR3 protein is CASSPAGRRDTGELFF. DNA for the CDR3: TGTGCCAGCTCACCTGCTGGACGACGGGACACCGGGGAGCTGTTTTTT.

V usage is TRBV5-1 and J usage is TRBJ2-5, with TRBD1 as a possible D gene (5 bases). Looked up from germline, CDR1 is SGHRS and CDR2 is YFSETQ. This CDR3 contains 13 residues. V lost 4 bases, J lost 5 bases, and 12 bases lay in between. CDR3 nucleotide sequence: TGCGCCAGCAGCCTAGGGGTCCCGGAGACCCAGTACTTC. Translation gives CASSLGVPETQYF.

This chain connects TRBV5-1 to TRBJ2-2, with TRBD1 identical over 8 bases. Trimming took 4 bases from V and 2 from J; bases not matched to a gene: 4. CDR3 length: 15 residues. Looked up from germline, CDR1 is SGHRS and CDR2 is YFSETQ. CDR3 region: CASSKDRVNTGELFF. Written as DNA, the CDR3 is TGCGCCAGCAGCAAGGACAGGGTTAACACCGGGGAGCTGTTTTTT.

The CDR3 sequence is CASSWGLDLGNEQFF. The DNA of the CDR3 is TGTGCCAGCAGTTGGGGACTAGATTTAGGCAATGAGCAGTTCTTC. V gene TRBV6-5 combines with J gene TRBJ2-1; 8 bases are a match to TRBD2. The CDR3 covers 15 residues. Trimming took 4 bases from V and 6 from J; bases not matched to a gene: 8. The V gene's germline CDR1 is MNHEY and CDR2 SVGAGI.

V is TRBV7-9 and J is TRBJ2-1; 9 positions match TRBD2. V lost 0 bases and J lost 3; bases outside the gene matches: 3. This CDR3 contains 16 residues. Germline loops: CDR1 SEHNR, CDR2 FQNEAQ (reference sequence). CDR3 sequence reads: CASSLALAGIYNEQFF. Written as DNA, the CDR3 is TGTGCCAGCAGCTTAGCCCTAGCGGGGATCTACAATGAGCAGTTCTTC.

The chain couples TRBV7-2 to TRBJ2-5; 7 bases are shared with TRBD1. The germline gives CDR1 SGHTA, CDR2 FQGNSA. CDR3 length equals 13 residues. The J segment lost 3 bases and the V segment lost 5 bases, leaving 3 bases of the junction unmatched. In DNA, the CDR3 is TGTGCCAGCAGCATAACAGGGGAAGAGACCCAGTACTTC. It encodes CASSITGEETQYF.

Only one count was recorded for this clone. V usage is TRBV19 and J usage is TRBJ2-7, with 9 bases lining up with TRBD1. The CDR3 spans 16 residues. Germline V lookup: CDR1 LNHDA, CDR2 SQIVND (reference sequence). J lost 3 bases, V lost 0 bases, and 6 bases had no gene match. CDR3 in DNA: TGTGCCAGTAGTATAGATACAGGGGGCACATTCTACGAGCAGTACTTC. The encoded protein is CASSIDTGGTFYEQYF.

V is TRBV7-6 and J is TRBJ2-5; a weak D match, TRBD1 (6 bases). Trimming took off 6 bases at V and 5 bases at J, with 19 bases between the two ends. Germline assignment: CDR1 SGHVS and CDR2 FNYEAQ. This CDR3 is 15 amino acids long. The CDR3 region has the DNA TGTGCCAGCAGTTGGGGATTGGGGGCAGGGGAGACCCAGTACTTC. It yields the protein CASSWGLGAGETQYF.

The genes are TRBV11-1 and TRBJ1-1; 8 bases align to TRBD1. Germline assignment: CDR1 SGHAT and CDR2 FQDESV (reference sequence). Unmatched junction bases numbered 8, after V lost 5 bases and J lost 3 bases. CDR3 size: 15 residues. The CDR3 DNA reads TGTGCCAGCAGCACAGGGGGAGATAAGGACACTGAAGCTTTCTTT. It is translated as CASSTGGDKDTEAFF.

The chain recombines TRBV7-9 with TRBJ2-2; 11 bases line up with TRBD2. Germline lookup yields CDR1 SEHNR and CDR2 FQNEAQ (reference sequence). The V and J ends lost 5 bases and 6 bases, in that order; junction bases with no gene match: 11. The length of the CDR3 is 17 residues. CDR3 nucleotide sequence: TGTGCCAGCAGCCCAAGACTAGCGGGAAGGAAGGCCGGGGAGCTGTTTTTT. It is translated as CASSPRLAGRKAGELFF.

The chain recombines TRBV19 with TRBJ2-2, with a weak D call TRBD1 (6 bases). With 5 bases removed from V and 7 bases from J, the gap between germline ends came to 20 bases. The CDR3 spans 16 residues. Germline-derived CDR1 and CDR2 are LNHDA and SQIVND (reference sequence). The CDR3 DNA is TGTGCCAGTAGTCTCCGGGGCAGGGGTGCTATCGGGGAGCTGTTTTTT. Amino acids: CASSLRGRGAIGELFF.

This sequence joins TRBV7-2 and TRBJ2-3; D unclear. Deletions cut 5 bases from V and 6 bases from J, with 9 bases between. Looked up from germline, CDR1 is SGHTA and CDR2 is FQGNSA. The CDR3 has 12 residues. The CDR3 region is CASSPTMDTQYF. For the CDR3, the DNA is TGTGCCAGCAGCCCAACAATGGATACGCAGTATTTT.

The rearrangement links TRBV7-3 to TRBJ2-1; 15 bases fit TRBD2. The CDR3 totals 16 residues. In germline, CDR1 is SGHTA, CDR2 FQGTGA. Germline trimming cut 5 bases from V and 5 bases from J; bases unmatched to any gene: 4. Here the CDR3 reads CASSGGTSGRNNEQFF. DNA of the CDR3: TGTGCCAGCAGCGGGGGGACTAGCGGGAGGAACAATGAGCAGTTCTTC.

The genes are TRBV6-6 and TRBJ2-6; 7 positions match TRBD2. This CDR3 comprises 16 residues. CDR1 is MNHNY and CDR2 is SVGAGI in the germline V gene (reference sequence). The V and J ends lost 8 bases and 1 base, in that order; junction bases with no gene match: 8. The CDR3 nucleotides are TGTGCCAGCGGAGGACTAGAGCGATCTGGGGCCAACGTCCTGACTTTC. It codes for CASGGLERSGANVLTF.

The V gene is TRBV12-5, the J gene TRBJ2-1; D unclear. Between the trimmed V and J ends, which lost 4 bases and 9 bases, there was a span of 13 bases. This CDR3 comprises 13 residues. The germline CDR1 and CDR2 sequences are LGHNT and FRNRAP. Here the CDR3 reads CASGSPPRSEQFF. CDR3 DNA: TGTGCTAGTGGTTCTCCGCCTCGGAGTGAGCAGTTCTTC.

The chain has TRBV7-2 and TRBJ1-1; 8 nucleotides align to TRBD1. Per germline, CDR1 SGHTA and CDR2 FQGNSA. This CDR3 has 16 residues. V dropped 5 bases and J dropped 0; count of bases not matched to a gene: 8. The CDR3 region has the DNA TGTGCCAGCAGCCCCGGGACAGGACTTATGAACACTGAAGCTTTCTTT. Translation: CASSPGTGLMNTEAFF.

The sample holds one count of this clone. The rearrangement links TRBV4-1 to TRBJ2-2; unclear D gene. Germline V lookup: CDR1 MGHRA, CDR2 YSYEKL. The CDR3 extends over 16 amino acids. Trimming pared 1 base from V and 3 bases from J, leaving 12 bases between. CDR3 sequence: CASSQVQRPDTGELFF. The DNA for the CDR3 is TGCGCCAGCAGCCAAGTCCAGCGCCCTGACACCGGGGAGCTGTTTTTT.

The chain carries TRBV19 and TRBJ1-6; 9 nucleotides align to TRBD1. Germline CDR1 LNHDA, CDR2 SQIVND (reference sequence). The CDR3 is 16 residues long. Losses at the gene ends were 4 bases for V and 9 bases for J; bases not matched to a gene: 10. CDR3 sequence: CASSTRRQGVGSPLHF. The CDR3 region has the DNA TGTGCCAGTAGTACCCGTCGACAGGGGGTTGGTTCACCCCTCCACTTT.

This clone was seen a single time. V and J are TRBV21-1 and TRBJ1-3; the table names TRBD1, a call not compared with the DNA. TRBV21-1 is labeled a pseudogene. This CDR3 region has 17 residues. As DNA, the CDR3 is TGTGCCAGCAGCTCCCGCCTAGACAGGGAACCTGGAAACACCATATATTTT. Amino acids: CASSSRLDREPGNTIYF.

The chain is built from TRBV7-9 and TRBJ2-1; unclear D gene. Trimming pared 5 bases from V and 0 bases from J, leaving 2 bases between. Germline V gene lookup returns CDR1 SEHNR and CDR2 FQNEAQ (reference sequence). The CDR3 has 12 amino acids. CDR3 protein: CASSNSYNEQFF. The CDR3 DNA follows: TGTGCCAGCAGCAACTCCTACAATGAGCAGTTCTTC.

The chain is built from TRBV6-1 and TRBJ2-7, with unresolved D. Germline assignment: CDR1 MNHNS and CDR2 SASEGT. The CDR3 covers 12 residues. Trimming took 7 bases from V and 6 from J, leaving 13 bases between them. Here the CDR3 reads CASTVTTGEQYF. The CDR3 DNA sequence: TGTGCCAGCACCGTCACCACCGGCGAGCAGTACTTC.

The chain employs TRBV18 and TRBJ2-4, with D maybe TRBD1 (5 bases). CDR3 length equals 15 residues. The V and J ends lost 6 bases and 5 bases respectively, with 17 bases between them. Germline V lookup: CDR1 KGHSH, CDR2 LQKENI. The CDR3 DNA follows: TGTGCCAGCTCCTCTATAGGGGAATCTCAAAACATTCAGTACTTC. It yields the protein CASSSIGESQNIQYF.

The rearrangement joins TRBV7-2 to TRBJ2-1; the D gene is possibly TRBD2 (6 bases). The CDR3 has 15 amino acids. V lost 5 bases and J 0 bases, leaving 11 bases between the germline ends. Per germline, CDR1 SGHTA and CDR2 FQGNSA. This chain's CDR3 is CASSPLALSYNEQFF. CDR3 bases: TGTGCCAGCAGCCCTCTAGCGCTCTCCTACAATGAGCAGTTCTTC.

CDR3 amino acids: CAISERTGRTEAFF. CDR3 DNA sequence: TGTGCCATCAGTGAAAGGACAGGGAGGACTGAAGCTTTCTTT. The chain links TRBV10-3 to TRBJ1-1, with TRBD1 matching over 8 bases. CDR1 ENHRY and CDR2 SYGVKD come from the germline V gene. Trimming removed 3 bases from V and 5 bases from J; junction bases left unmatched: 5. The CDR3 sequence is 14 residues long.